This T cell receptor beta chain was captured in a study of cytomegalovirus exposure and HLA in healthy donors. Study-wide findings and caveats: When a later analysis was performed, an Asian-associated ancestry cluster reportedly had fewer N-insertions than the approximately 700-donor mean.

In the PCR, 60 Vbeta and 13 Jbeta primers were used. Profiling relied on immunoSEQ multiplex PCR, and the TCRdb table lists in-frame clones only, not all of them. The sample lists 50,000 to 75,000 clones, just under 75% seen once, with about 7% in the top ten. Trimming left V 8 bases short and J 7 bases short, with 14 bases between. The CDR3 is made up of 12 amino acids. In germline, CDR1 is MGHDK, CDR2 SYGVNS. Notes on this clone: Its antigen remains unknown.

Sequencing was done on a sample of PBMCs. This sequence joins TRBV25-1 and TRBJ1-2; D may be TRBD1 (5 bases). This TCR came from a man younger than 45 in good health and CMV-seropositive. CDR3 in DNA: TGTGCCAGCGAAACGGGGACTTTTGGCTACACCTTC. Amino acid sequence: CASETGTFGYTF.